Each of the 24 T cell receptor beta chains below was sequenced from the same sample in a study of cytomegalovirus exposure and HLA in healthy donors. The PCR used 60 Vbeta and 13 Jbeta primers. The method was immunoSEQ multiplex PCR; TCRdb's version includes in-frame clones alone and lacks a portion of them. The sample has approximately 150,000 clones, roughly three quarters seen once. The specimen was PBMCs. All receptors derive from a human donor in good health.

This clone has more than one count but fewer than ten. The gene calls are TRBV14 and TRBJ2-5; 11 bases match TRBD2. V was pared by 0 bases and J by 4 bases, with 4 bases of the junction left unmatched. Per the germline V gene, CDR1 is SGHDN and CDR2 is FVKESK. The CDR3 runs 16 residues. This CDR3 reads CASSQDRLAGPETQYF. The CDR3 nucleotides read TGTGCCAGCAGCCAAGATCGACTAGCGGGACCAGAGACCCAGTACTTC.

The chain combines TRBV5-1 with TRBJ1-1; D not certain. The germline V gene encodes CDR1 SGHRS and CDR2 YFSETQ. Trimming took off 1 base at V and 0 bases at J, with 7 bases between the two ends. The CDR3 totals 14 residues. The DNA for the CDR3 is TGCGCCAGCAGCTTGTCGCGTGTGAACACTGAAGCTTTCTTT. It specifies CASSLSRVNTEAFF.

The rearrangement links TRBV28 to TRBJ1-1; the match to TRBD1 covers 7 bases. This CDR3 region has 15 residues. Germline CDR1 reads MDHEN; CDR2 reads SYDVKM. V was pared by 8 bases and J by 7 bases, with 16 bases of the junction left unmatched. CDR3 residues: CASARAVTGVIEAFF. CDR3 nucleotides: TGTGCCAGCGCCAGAGCCGTCACAGGGGTCATTGAAGCTTTCTTT.

The rearrangement joins TRBV6-1 to TRBJ1-1; D is perhaps TRBD1 (6 bases). Trimming removed 6 bases at V and 13 bases at J, with 18 bases between. Germline values: CDR1 MNHNS, CDR2 SASEGT. This CDR3 is built from 12 residues. The CDR3 here is CASSLRDNRFFF. CDR3 bases: TGTGCCAGCAGCCTCCGGGACAATCGTTTTTTCTTT.

V and J are TRBV2 and TRBJ2-3; D unclear. The CDR3 is 12 residues long. CDR1 and CDR2 (germline): SNHLY, FYNNEI. V lost 8 bases and J 3 bases, leaving 9 bases between the germline ends. The CDR3 spells CASWSRTDTQYF. CDR3 nucleotide sequence: TGTGCCAGCTGGAGTCGGACAGATACGCAGTATTTT. The full variable domain, with the rest looked up from reference TRBV2 and TRBJ2-3, is EPEVTQTPSHQVTQMGQEVILRCVPISNHLYFYWYRQILGQKVEFLVSFYNNEISEKSEIFDDQFSVERPDGSNFTLKIRSTKLEDSAMYFCASWSRTDTQYFGPGTRLTVL.

This clone appeared a few times. The rearrangement joins TRBV12-5 to TRBJ2-7; 10 positions match TRBD1. The CDR3 is 16 residues long. V gave up 0 bases and J gave up 5 bases; unmatched junction bases: 7. Germline CDR1 reads LGHNT; CDR2 reads FRNRAP. CDR3 sequence (DNA): TGTGCTAGTGGTTTGGTTACCGGGACAGGGGAACACGAGCAGTACTTC. It translates to CASGLVTGTGEHEQYF.

CDR3 in DNA: TGTGCCAGCCCAGAACCCACCGGGACAGGTTTTTGTAAGCGGGTGGAGCAGTACTTC. The encoded protein is CASPEPTGTGFCKRVEQYF. The rearrangement links TRBV27 to TRBJ2-7; 8 nucleotides line up with TRBD1. The CDR3 totals 19 residues. The germline CDR1 and CDR2 sequences are MNHEY and SMNVEV (reference sequence). The J segment lost 7 bases and the V segment lost 8 bases, leaving 28 bases of the junction unmatched.

The V and J genes are TRBV7-2 and TRBJ2-7; 7 bases map to TRBD2. The germline V gene encodes CDR1 SGHTA and CDR2 FQGNSA. This CDR3 is 15 amino acids long. V lost 2 bases, J lost 3 bases, and 7 bases stayed unmatched. Here the CDR3 reads CASSLPSRGSYEQYF. For the CDR3, the DNA is TGTGCCAGCAGCTTACCCTCACGCGGGAGCTACGAGCAGTACTTC.

The chain combines TRBV28 with TRBJ1-1; TRBD1 aligns across 7 bases. CDR3 size: 14 residues. Per germline, CDR1 MDHEN and CDR2 SYDVKM. Trimming cost V 5 bases and J 2 bases; bases outside gene matches: 5. CDR3 in amino acids: CASSRQGLNTEAFF. CDR3 bases: TGTGCCAGCAGTCGACAGGGCTTAAACACTGAAGCTTTCTTT.

This chain links TRBV7-9 with TRBJ2-5; 7 nucleotides match TRBD1. This CDR3 comprises 15 residues. Unmatched junction bases numbered 9, after V lost 3 bases and J lost 5 bases. The germline gives CDR1 SEHNR, CDR2 FQNEAQ (reference sequence). For the CDR3, the DNA is TGTGCCAGCAGCTTCGGGCGAGGGGGCGACGAGACCCAGTACTTC. Its translation is CASSFGRGGDETQYF.

This chain links TRBV2 with TRBJ1-2, with TRBD1 identical over 7 bases. After removal of 6 bases from V and 8 bases from J, the junction contained 9 bases not matched to a gene. Germline CDR1 is SNHLY and CDR2 is FYNNEI. There are 13 residues in the CDR3. Here the CDR3 reads CASSLTGESGYTF. CDR3 in DNA: TGTGCCAGCAGCCTCACAGGGGAAAGCGGCTACACCTTC.

The gene calls are TRBV19 and TRBJ1-4, with TRBD1 identical over 9 bases. Germline V gives CDR1 LNHDA, CDR2 SQIVND (reference sequence). The junction had 10 bases not matched to a gene; V was cut back by 10 bases and J by 4 bases. CDR3 length: 15 residues. The CDR3 loop reads CATSTGGEINEKLFF. The CDR3 nucleotides are TGTGCCACCTCGACAGGGGGAGAGATTAATGAAAAACTGTTTTTT.

The chain joins TRBV27 to TRBJ1-1, with a possible D match to TRBD1 (6 bases). V lost 4 bases and J lost 0, with 12 bases in between. The CDR3 covers 15 residues. Germline values: CDR1 MNHEY, CDR2 SMNVEV (reference sequence). As DNA, the CDR3 is TGTGCCAGCAGTTCACGGACAGCTTTGAACACTGAAGCTTTCTTT. Its translation: CASSSRTALNTEAFF.

This chain uses TRBV27 with TRBJ1-6; 7 nucleotides align to TRBD1. The V and J ends lost 6 bases and 3 bases, in that order; junction bases with no gene match: 11. Germline V CDR1 and CDR2: MNHEY, SMNVEV (reference sequence). The CDR3 has 17 residues. CDR3 sequence (DNA): TGTGCCAGCAGGCCAGGGACAGCTCGATTCTATAATTCACCCCTCCACTTT. Protein product: CASRPGTARFYNSPLHF.

The CDR3 DNA reads as TGTGCCAGCAGTGAGGCTAGCGTCGCAGATACGCAGTATTTT. This sequence encodes CASSEASVADTQYF. The chain carries TRBV2 and TRBJ2-3, with D maybe TRBD2 (6 bases). V was pared by 3 bases and J by 4 bases, with 11 bases between. CDR3 length: 14 residues. The germline V gene has CDR1 SNHLY and CDR2 FYNNEI.

The chain joins TRBV19 to TRBJ1-6; D remains unclear. Trimming took 3 bases from V and 7 from J, leaving 7 bases between them. Germline V CDR1 and CDR2: LNHDA, SQIVND (reference sequence). The CDR3 covers 13 residues. CDR3 amino acids: CASSIGLNSPLHF. The DNA of the CDR3 is TGTGCCAGTAGTATCGGACTAAATTCACCCCTCCACTTT.

The chain is built from TRBV6-1 and TRBJ2-2; the D gene is possibly TRBD1 (6 bases). The CDR3 runs to 17 residues. Germline-derived CDR1 and CDR2 are MNHNS and SASEGT. V shed 0 bases and J shed 3 bases, with 14 bases lying between them. The CDR3 spells CASSEALGGEYTGELFF. The CDR3 bases are TGTGCCAGCAGTGAAGCGCTTGGGGGCGAGTACACCGGGGAGCTGTTTTTT.

The chain combines TRBV7-8 with TRBJ2-2, with 8 bases fitting TRBD1. The CDR3 has 15 amino acids. Germline CDR1 SGHVS, CDR2 FQNEAQ. J gave up 3 bases and V 5 bases, and 5 bases lay outside the gene matches. CDR3 sequence reads: CASSNRDRYTGELFF. The CDR3 DNA follows: TGTGCCAGCAGCAACCGGGACAGGTACACCGGGGAGCTGTTTTTT. Supplemented by reference TRBV7-8 and TRBJ2-2, the full variable domain reads GAGVSQSPRYKVAKRGQDVALRCDPISGHVSLFWYQQALGQGPEFLTYFQNEAQLDKSGLPSDRFFAERPEGSVSTLKIQRTQQEDSAVYLCASSNRDRYTGELFFGEGSRLTVL.

On this clone: Compared with germline, one end of the junction differs, possibly owing to a read error. V usage is TRBV4-1 and J usage is TRBJ1-1; 7 bases are shared with TRBD1. In germline, CDR1 is MGHRA, CDR2 YSYEKL. The CDR3 is made up of 15 amino acids. In DNA form, the CDR3 reads TGCGCCAGCAGCCAAGATAAACAAGGGGGCACTGAAGCTTCCTTT. Its translation: CASSQDKQGGTEASF.

The rearrangement uses TRBV9 and TRBJ2-7; tentatively, D is TRBD2 (5 bases). Germline V gene data show CDR1 as SGDLS and CDR2 as YYNGEE. The CDR3 extends over 15 amino acids. V lost 2 bases and J lost 2, with 14 bases in between. CDR3 nucleotide sequence: TGTGCCAGCAGCGTGGACTCATCAAGGCCCTACGAGCAGTACTTC. Amino acids: CASSVDSSRPYEQYF. Based on the CDR3 plus reference TRBV9 and TRBJ2-7, the full variable domain is DSGVTQTPKHLITATGQRVTLRCSPRSGDLSVYWYQQSLDQGLQFLIQYYNGEERAKGNILERFSAQQFPDLHSELNLSSLELGDSALYFCASSVDSSRPYEQYFGPGTRLTVT.

This sequence joins TRBV19 and TRBJ2-5, with TRBD2 as a possible D gene (5 bases). There are 14 residues in the CDR3. With 6 bases removed from V and 7 bases from J, the gap between germline ends came to 18 bases. Germline V gives CDR1 LNHDA, CDR2 SQIVND (reference sequence). CDR3 bases: TGTGCCAGTAGCGCTAGTAGCGCCCGAGGGACCCAGTACTTC. Its protein is CASSASSARGTQYF.

This clone was seen once. The rearrangement links TRBV9 to TRBJ1-1; D not resolved. This CDR3 contains 17 residues. Trimming left V 4 bases short and J 2 bases short, with 21 bases between. Germline lookup yields CDR1 SGDLS and CDR2 YYNGEE. The CDR3 bases are TGTGCCAGCAGCCCCATCCGCCCAGAGACTCTAAACACTGAAGCTTTCTTT. It codes for CASSPIRPETLNTEAFF.

This chain uses TRBV6-4 with TRBJ1-1; the match to TRBD1 covers 7 bases. Germline V gene lookup returns CDR1 MRHNA and CDR2 SNTAGT. The J segment lost 1 base and the V segment lost 6 bases, leaving 8 bases of the junction unmatched. CDR3 length equals 15 residues. The CDR3, as DNA: TGTGCCAGCAGCGAAACCGGGACAGAGAACACTGAAGCTTTCTTT. Protein product: CASSETGTENTEAFF.

This clone was seen a handful of times. The gene calls are TRBV2 and TRBJ2-5; tentatively, D is TRBD2 (6 bases). CDR1 is SNHLY and CDR2 is FYNNEI in the germline V gene. The CDR3 consists of 13 residues. V was shortened by 7 bases and J by 5 bases, with 14 bases between the two germline ends. DNA for the CDR3: TGTGCCAGCAATGGGGGGTATCAGGAGACCCAGTACTTC. It is translated as CASNGGYQETQYF.